What follows are 14 T cell receptor beta chains derived from one specimen sequenced in a study of T cells in Graves' hyperthyroidism and ophthalmopathy. The investigators amplified TCR beta CDR3 regions from RNA transcripts. With the HTBI primer set, the TCR CDR3 went through a first round of RT-PCR. TCRdb passed the multiplex PCR reads through MiXCR, listing each CDR3 protein once. The sample holds some 740,000 distinct CDR3 sequences, approximately 14% seen once. The sample comprised blood. The receptors stem from a woman aged 18-29 years with Graves' hyperthyroidism.

The sample holds a few counts of this clonotype. J is TRBJ1-2 and V is TRBV28; 10 bases match TRBD1. The CDR3 sequence is 17 residues long. V was clipped by 2 bases and J by 4 bases; unmatched bases: 10. CDR1 and CDR2 from the germline V gene are MDHEN and SYDVKM. CDR3 loop: CASSLPTTGGAVYGYTF. CDR3 coding DNA: TGTGCCAGCAGTTTACCCACGACAGGGGGCGCCGTCTATGGCTACACCTTC.

This clonotype has a handful of counts. This chain joins TRBV6-2 or TRBV6-3 and TRBJ2-2; maybe TRBD1 (5 bases). V was cut by 2 bases and J by 1 base, with 8 bases left in between. This CDR3 contains 15 residues. Germline-derived CDR1 and CDR2 are MNHEY and SVGEGT. CDR3 loop: CASSYRTGNTGELFF. Written as DNA, the CDR3 is TGTGCCAGCAGTTACCGAACAGGGAACACCGGGGAGCTGTTTTTT.

This clonotype was counted a few times. CDR3 nucleotides: TGTGCCAGCACCTTGCTCAGGTTGGAAGGGGTGATTAGCACAGATACGCAGTATTTT. It codes for CASTLLRLEGVISTDTQYF. This chain uses TRBV7-9 with TRBJ2-3; a weak D match, TRBD1 (5 bases). The germline V and J ends were trimmed by 7 bases and 0 bases, with 26 bases remaining between them. The CDR3 length is 19 residues. The V gene's germline CDR1 is SEHNR and CDR2 FQNEAQ (reference sequence).

This clonotype showed up just a few times. The chain carries TRBV6-1 and TRBJ2-2; 11 bases map to TRBD2. V gave up 8 bases and J gave up 0 bases; unmatched junction bases: 8. The CDR3 has 17 residues. Per germline, CDR1 MNHNS and CDR2 SASEGT. The CDR3 spells CASWGGSGRANTGELFF. The DNA for the CDR3 is TGTGCCAGCTGGGGGGGTAGCGGGAGGGCGAACACCGGGGAGCTGTTTTTT.

The chain uses TRBV28 and TRBJ2-7; the match to TRBD2 covers 12 bases. V lost 7 bases, J lost 4 bases, and 8 bases stayed unmatched. Germline assignment: CDR1 MDHEN and CDR2 SYDVKM. There are 15 residues in the CDR3. CDR3 in DNA: TGTGCCAGCACCGCAGGACTAGCGGGATCATACGAGCAGTACTTC. Its translation is CASTAGLAGSYEQYF.

The chain recombines TRBV3-1 with TRBJ2-4; TRBD2 matches at 7 bases. Germline V gene data show CDR1 as LGHDT and CDR2 as YNNKEL (reference sequence). With V trimmed by 4 bases and J by 6 bases, 6 bases remained unmatched. This CDR3 is built from 14 residues. The CDR3 region has the DNA TGTGCCAGCAGCCGGGGGGGGACTACAAACATTCAGTACTTC. Its translation: CASSRGGTTNIQYF.

The J gene is TRBJ2-2, the V gene TRBV7-3, with D hard to call. V was shortened by 1 base and J by 6 bases, with 12 bases between the two germline ends. The CDR3 contains 15 residues. The V gene's germline CDR1 is SGHTA and CDR2 FQGTGA. The CDR3, as DNA: TGTGCCAGCAGCTTAATGAGCTCCTTAGCCGGGGAGCTGTTTTTT. Its protein is CASSLMSSLAGELFF.

This chain connects TRBV30 to TRBJ2-2; D gene ambiguous. CDR3 length: 12 residues. Germline V gene data show CDR1 as GTSNPN and CDR2 as SVGIG (reference sequence). V lost 2 bases and J lost 2, with 3 bases in between. The DNA for the CDR3 is TGTGCCTGGAGTTCAAACACCGGGGAGCTGTTTTTT. Amino acids: CAWSSNTGELFF.

This clonotype came up many times. The V and J genes are TRBV3-1 and TRBJ2-6; maybe TRBD2 (6 bases). The CDR3 extends over 18 amino acids. Trimming took 0 bases from V and 0 from J, leaving 12 bases between them. Per germline, CDR1 LGHDT and CDR2 YNNKEL (reference sequence). DNA of the CDR3: TGTGCCAGCAGCCAAGATCGGGGACTGCTCTCTGGGGCCAACGTCCTGACTTTC. Translated: CASSQDRGLLSGANVLTF.

To note about this clonotype: A much larger clone sits a single nucleotide away, making a read error possible. J is TRBJ1-3 and V is TRBV30; 7 bases fit TRBD1. Germline V CDR1 and CDR2: GTSNPN, SVGIG (reference sequence). There are 13 residues in the CDR3. CDR3 loop: CAWRNRGGDTIYF. CDR3 DNA: TGTGCCTGGAGGAACAGGGGTGGAGACACCATATATTTT.

The V call is TRBV6-5, the J call TRBJ1-1, with TRBD1 matching 7 bases. This CDR3 contains 15 residues. Germline loops: CDR1 MNHEY, CDR2 SVGAGI. Unmatched junction bases numbered 6, after V lost 2 bases and J lost 3 bases. CDR3 residues: CASSYGRGVDTEAFF. The CDR3 coding sequence is TGTGCCAGCAGTTACGGCAGGGGGGTCGACACTGAAGCTTTCTTT.

The chain uses TRBV4-1 and TRBJ2-7; D possibly uses TRBD1 or TRBD2 (5 bases each). Germline CDR1 is MGHRA and CDR2 is YSYEKL. Trimming stripped 0 bases from V and 1 base from J, with 10 bases between. CDR3 length: 15 amino acids. The DNA for the CDR3 is TGCGCCAGCAGCCAAGAAAGGGGACGTTCCTACGAGCAGTACTTC. Translating it yields CASSQERGRSYEQYF.

This clonotype was counted a few times. The chain carries TRBV20-1 and TRBJ1-2; D is unclear. The V end was cut by 0 bases, the J end by 4 bases, with 9 bases between. Germline-derived CDR1 and CDR2 are DFQATT and SNEGSKA (reference sequence). The CDR3 is 13 residues long. CDR3 sequence (DNA): TGCAGTGCTAGAGAGTGGAGGACCTATGGCTACACCTTC. Translation: CSAREWRTYGYTF.

This clonotype was picked up a small number of times. The chain couples TRBV20-1 to TRBJ2-5; TRBD2 agrees at 7 bases. Germline V CDR1 and CDR2: DFQATT, SNEGSKA (reference sequence). V shed 7 bases, J shed 4 bases, and the junction held 6 bases outside the gene matches. The CDR3 consists of 12 residues. CDR3 amino acids: CSVWLAGETQYF. The CDR3 DNA reads TGCAGTGTTTGGTTAGCGGGAGAGACCCAGTACTTC.